Here is one T cell receptor beta chain with its context. No antigen is known for it. The sample comes from a study of post-analysis software for immune sequencing data. Study outcomes and limitations: Included in a set of about five TRBV segments more frequent in patients than controls were TRBV5-6, TRBV5-1 and TRBV20-1. Controls had significantly higher normalized Chao1 diversity than multiple sclerosis patients. By F measure, samples from a shared preparation batch strongly co-clustered.

The TCR beta cDNA libraries carried unique molecular identifiers. T cells, roughly 0.9 to 11 million of them, yielded some 540,000 cDNA molecules. TCRdb independently ran MiXCR on the PCR reads; one entry per CDR3 protein. The table records 750,000 to 950,000 distinct CDR3 sequences, under 70% of them present only once. This CDR3 comprises 15 residues. Between the trimmed V and J ends, which lost 2 bases and 9 bases, there was a span of 14 bases. The germline V gene has CDR1 MNHNY and CDR2 SVGAGI (reference sequence). This clonotype was obtained from a girl between 10 and 17 years old with multiple sclerosis. V usage is TRBV6-6 and J usage is TRBJ1-6, with TRBD1 as a possible D gene (6 bases). The sample consisted of blood. CDR3: CASSYRDNIGSPLHF. The CDR3 nucleotides are TGTGCCAGCAGTTACCGGGACAACATAGGTTCACCCCTCCACTTT.